The 5 T cell receptor beta chains reported below all come from one sample, sequenced in a study of OX40 agonist ivuxolimab in advanced cancers. Clones were sequenced by immunoSEQ multiplex PCR, and TCRdb holds only the in-frame ones, with some missing. Found here are approximately 76,000 clones, roughly 89% of them singletons; the top ten hold approximately 12%. Specimen: CD4+ or CD8+ T cells sorted from blood, collected in a trial of the OX40 agonist ivuxolimab. These receptors came from an adult with an advanced solid tumor such as melanoma, head and neck, liver or kidney cancer.

The chain uses TRBV5-1 and TRBJ1-6; the D is unclear. The CDR3 is 13 residues long. Trimming stripped 0 bases from V and 15 bases from J, with 13 bases between. From germline, CDR1 is SGHRS and CDR2 YFSETQ. This CDR3 is CASSLGLDGLLHF. In DNA form, the CDR3 reads TGCGCCAGCAGCTTGGGACTTGACGGTCTCCTCCACTTT. Variable domain in full (rest from reference TRBV5-1 and TRBJ1-6): KAGVTQTPRYLIKTRGQQVTLSCSPISGHRSVSWYQQTPGQGLQFLFEYFSETQRNKGNFPGRFSGRQFSNSRSEMNVSTLELGDSALYLCASSLGLDGLLHFGNGTRLTVT.

The V and J genes are TRBV10-3 and TRBJ2-1; D gene uncertain. Germline V gene sequence: CDR1 ENHRY, CDR2 SYGVKD. V lost 2 bases and J 1 base, leaving 9 bases between the germline ends. This CDR3 has 15 amino acids. The CDR3 nucleotides are TGTGCCATCAGTGAGGACACGCTATCCTACAATGAGCAGTTCTTC. It encodes CAISEDTLSYNEQFF.

The gene calls are TRBV30 and TRBJ2-2; no clear D. Trimming removed 2 bases at V and 3 bases at J, with 4 bases between. This CDR3 has 12 residues. Per germline, CDR1 GTSNPN and CDR2 SVGIG (reference sequence). CDR3 region: CAWSLYTGELFF. Written as DNA, the CDR3 is TGTGCCTGGAGTTTGTACACCGGGGAGCTGTTTTTT.

The chain is built from TRBV28 and TRBJ2-2; 9 bases agree with TRBD2. Germline CDR1 and CDR2: MDHEN and SYDVKM. The CDR3 covers 16 residues. J gave up 5 bases and V 6 bases, and 10 bases lay outside the gene matches. The CDR3 is CASSDRVAGATGELFF. CDR3 DNA sequence: TGTGCCAGCAGCGATCGGGTAGCGGGAGCGACCGGGGAGCTGTTTTTT.

The chain is built from TRBV10-2 and TRBJ2-1; weak D call: TRBD2 (6 bases). V was trimmed by 8 bases and J by 3 bases, leaving 17 bases between them. The length of the CDR3 is 15 residues. Germline assignment: CDR1 WSHSY and CDR2 SAAADI. The CDR3 spells CASQETLANYNEQFF. In nucleotides, the CDR3 is TGCGCCAGCCAGGAGACACTAGCTAACTACAATGAGCAGTTCTTC.